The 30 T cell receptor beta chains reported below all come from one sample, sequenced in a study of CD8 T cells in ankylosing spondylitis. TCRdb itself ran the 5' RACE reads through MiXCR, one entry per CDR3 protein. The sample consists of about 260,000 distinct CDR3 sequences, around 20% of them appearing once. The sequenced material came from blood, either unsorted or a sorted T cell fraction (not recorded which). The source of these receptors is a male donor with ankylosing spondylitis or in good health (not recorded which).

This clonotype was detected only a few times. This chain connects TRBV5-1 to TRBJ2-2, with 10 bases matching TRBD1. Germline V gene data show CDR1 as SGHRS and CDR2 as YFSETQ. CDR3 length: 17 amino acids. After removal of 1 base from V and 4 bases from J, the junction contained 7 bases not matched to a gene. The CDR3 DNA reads TGCGCCAGCAGCTTGAGGGTCGGGACAGGGGCCACCGGGGAGCTGTTTTTT. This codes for CASSLRVGTGATGELFF.

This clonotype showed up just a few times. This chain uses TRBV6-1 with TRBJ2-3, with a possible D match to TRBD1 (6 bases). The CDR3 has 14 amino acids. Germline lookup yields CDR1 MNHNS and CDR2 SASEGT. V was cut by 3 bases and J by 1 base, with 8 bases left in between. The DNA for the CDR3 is TGTGCCAGCAGTGATTACAGGGGCACAGATACGCAGTATTTT. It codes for CASSDYRGTDTQYF.

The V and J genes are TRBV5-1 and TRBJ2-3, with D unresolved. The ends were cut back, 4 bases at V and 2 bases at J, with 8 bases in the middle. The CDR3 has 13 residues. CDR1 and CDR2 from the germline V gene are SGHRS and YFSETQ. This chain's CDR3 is CASSAEATDTQYF. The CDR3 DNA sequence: TGCGCCAGCAGCGCCGAAGCCACAGATACGCAGTATTTT.

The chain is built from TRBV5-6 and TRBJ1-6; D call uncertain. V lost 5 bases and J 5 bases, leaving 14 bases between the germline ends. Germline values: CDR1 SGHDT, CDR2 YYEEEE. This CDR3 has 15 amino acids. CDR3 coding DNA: TGTGCCAGCAGTGACGGACCGGTTAATAATTCACCCCTCCACTTT. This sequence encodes CASSDGPVNNSPLHF.

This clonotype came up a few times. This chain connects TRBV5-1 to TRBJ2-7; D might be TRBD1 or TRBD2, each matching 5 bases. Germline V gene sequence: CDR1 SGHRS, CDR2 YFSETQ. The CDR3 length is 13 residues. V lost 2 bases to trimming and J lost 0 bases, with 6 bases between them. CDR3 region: CASSFGASYEQYV. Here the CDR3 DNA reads TGCGCCAGCAGCTTCGGGGCCTCCTACGAGCAGTACGTC.

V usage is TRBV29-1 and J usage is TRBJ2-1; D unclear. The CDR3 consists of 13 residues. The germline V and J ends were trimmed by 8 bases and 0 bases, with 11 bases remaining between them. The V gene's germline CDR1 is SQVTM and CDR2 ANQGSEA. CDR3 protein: CSLVGPSYNEQFF. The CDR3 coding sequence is TGCAGCCTTGTAGGACCCTCCTACAATGAGCAGTTCTTC.

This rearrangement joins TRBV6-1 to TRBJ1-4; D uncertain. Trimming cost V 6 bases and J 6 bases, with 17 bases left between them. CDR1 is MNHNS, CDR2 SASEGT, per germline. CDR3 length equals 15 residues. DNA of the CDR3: TGTGCCAGCAGCCAACAAGGAAGGCGGGATGAAAAACTGTTTTTT. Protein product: CASSQQGRRDEKLFF.

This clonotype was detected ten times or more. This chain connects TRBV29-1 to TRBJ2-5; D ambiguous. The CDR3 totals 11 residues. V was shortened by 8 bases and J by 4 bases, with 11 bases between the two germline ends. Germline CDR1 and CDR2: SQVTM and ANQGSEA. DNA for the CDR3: TGCAGCCCACGGCTGCGAGAGACCCAGTACTTC. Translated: CSPRLRETQYF.

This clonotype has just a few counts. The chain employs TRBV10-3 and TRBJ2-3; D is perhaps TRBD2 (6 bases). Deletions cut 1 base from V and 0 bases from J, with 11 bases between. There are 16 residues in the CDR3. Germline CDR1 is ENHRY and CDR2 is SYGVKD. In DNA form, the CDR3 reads TGTGCCATCAGTGAGTTCGAGCGGGTTAGCACAGATACGCAGTATTTT. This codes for CAISEFERVSTDTQYF.

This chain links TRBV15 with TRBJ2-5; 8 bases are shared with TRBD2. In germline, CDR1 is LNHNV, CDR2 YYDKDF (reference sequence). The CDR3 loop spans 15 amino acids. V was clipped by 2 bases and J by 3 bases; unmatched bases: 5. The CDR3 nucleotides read TGTGCCACCAGCAGACTAGCGGGCGCGAAAGAGACCCAGTACTTC. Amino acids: CATSRLAGAKETQYF.

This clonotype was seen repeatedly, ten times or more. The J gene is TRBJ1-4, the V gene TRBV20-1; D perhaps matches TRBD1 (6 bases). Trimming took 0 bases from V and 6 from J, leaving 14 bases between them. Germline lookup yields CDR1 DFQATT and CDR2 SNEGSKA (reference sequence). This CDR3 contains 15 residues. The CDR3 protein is CSARDGRDNDEKLFF. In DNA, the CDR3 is TGCAGTGCTAGAGATGGTAGGGACAATGATGAAAAACTGTTTTTT.

The CDR3 loop is CASRALVAGVQETQYF. The DNA for the CDR3 is TGTGCCAGCAGGGCATTGGTAGCGGGGGTCCAAGAGACCCAGTACTTC. The chain uses TRBV27 and TRBJ2-5; 9 bases fit TRBD2. The CDR3 has 16 residues. Germline CDR1 and CDR2: MNHEY and SMNVEV (reference sequence). The V gene end was trimmed by 6 bases and the J gene end by 1 base; junction bases not matched to a gene: 9.

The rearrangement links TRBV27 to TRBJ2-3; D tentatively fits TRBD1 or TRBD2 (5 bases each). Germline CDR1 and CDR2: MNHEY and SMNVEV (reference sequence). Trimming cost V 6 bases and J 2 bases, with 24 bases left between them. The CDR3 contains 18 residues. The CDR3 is CASSRGSFLQAPTDTQYF. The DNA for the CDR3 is TGTGCCAGCAGCCGAGGGTCCTTTTTACAGGCCCCCACAGATACGCAGTATTTT.

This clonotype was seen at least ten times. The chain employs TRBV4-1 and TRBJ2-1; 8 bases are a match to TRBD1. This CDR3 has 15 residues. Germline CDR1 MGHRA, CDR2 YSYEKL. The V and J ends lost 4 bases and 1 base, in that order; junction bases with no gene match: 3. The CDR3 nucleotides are TGCGCCAGCAGCCGGACAGGGCGTTCCTACAATGAGCAGTTCTTC. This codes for CASSRTGRSYNEQFF.

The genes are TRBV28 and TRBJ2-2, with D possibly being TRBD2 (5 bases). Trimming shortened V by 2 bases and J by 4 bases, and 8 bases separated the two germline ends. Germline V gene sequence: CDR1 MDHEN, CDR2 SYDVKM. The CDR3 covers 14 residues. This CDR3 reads CASSLRGFTGELFF. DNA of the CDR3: TGTGCCAGCAGTTTACGGGGTTTCACCGGGGAGCTGTTTTTT.

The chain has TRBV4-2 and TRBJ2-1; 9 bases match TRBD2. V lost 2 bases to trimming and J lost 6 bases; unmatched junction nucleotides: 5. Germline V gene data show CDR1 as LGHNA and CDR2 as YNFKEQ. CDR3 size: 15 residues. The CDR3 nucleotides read TGTGCCAGCAGCCAAACGGGACTAGCAAGCAATGAGCAGTTCTTC. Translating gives CASSQTGLASNEQFF.

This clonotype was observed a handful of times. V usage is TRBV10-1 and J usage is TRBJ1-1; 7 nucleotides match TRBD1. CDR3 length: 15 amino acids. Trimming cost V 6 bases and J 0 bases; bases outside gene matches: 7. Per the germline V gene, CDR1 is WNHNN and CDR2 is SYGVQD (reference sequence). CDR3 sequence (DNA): TGCGCCAGCAGCCAAGGGACAGCCATGAACACTGAAGCTTTCTTT. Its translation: CASSQGTAMNTEAFF.

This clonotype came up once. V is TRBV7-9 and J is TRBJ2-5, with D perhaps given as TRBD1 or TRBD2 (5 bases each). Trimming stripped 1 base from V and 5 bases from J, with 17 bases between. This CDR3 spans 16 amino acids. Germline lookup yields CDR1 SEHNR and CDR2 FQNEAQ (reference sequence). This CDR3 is CASSLGGASRAETQYF. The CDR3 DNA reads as TGTGCCAGCAGCTTAGGGGGCGCTAGCAGGGCGGAGACCCAGTACTTC.

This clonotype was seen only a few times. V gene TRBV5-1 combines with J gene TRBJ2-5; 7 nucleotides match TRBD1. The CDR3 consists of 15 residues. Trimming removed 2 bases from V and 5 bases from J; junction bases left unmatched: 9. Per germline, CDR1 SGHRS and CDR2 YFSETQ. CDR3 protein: CASSFQQGRTETQYF. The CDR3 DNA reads TGCGCCAGCAGCTTTCAACAGGGGCGTACGGAGACCCAGTACTTC.

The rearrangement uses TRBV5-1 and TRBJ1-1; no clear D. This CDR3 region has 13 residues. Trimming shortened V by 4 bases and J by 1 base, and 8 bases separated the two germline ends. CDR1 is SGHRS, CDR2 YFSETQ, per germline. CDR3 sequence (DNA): TGCGCCAGCAGCCAACCTCAGAACACTGAAGCTTTCTTT. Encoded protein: CASSQPQNTEAFF.

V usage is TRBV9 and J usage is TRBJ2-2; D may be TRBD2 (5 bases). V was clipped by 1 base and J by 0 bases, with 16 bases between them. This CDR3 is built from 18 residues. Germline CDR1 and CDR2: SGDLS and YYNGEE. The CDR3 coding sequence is TGTGCCAGCAGCGTAACGGCCCTGGACTTTGCGAACACCGGGGAGCTGTTTTTT. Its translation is CASSVTALDFANTGELFF.

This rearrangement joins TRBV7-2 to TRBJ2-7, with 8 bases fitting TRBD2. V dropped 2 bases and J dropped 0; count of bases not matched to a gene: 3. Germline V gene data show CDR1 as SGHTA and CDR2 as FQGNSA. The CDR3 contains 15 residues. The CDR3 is CASSLSGGLSYEQYV. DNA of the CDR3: TGTGCCAGCAGCTTAAGCGGGGGCCTCTCCTACGAGCAGTACGTC.

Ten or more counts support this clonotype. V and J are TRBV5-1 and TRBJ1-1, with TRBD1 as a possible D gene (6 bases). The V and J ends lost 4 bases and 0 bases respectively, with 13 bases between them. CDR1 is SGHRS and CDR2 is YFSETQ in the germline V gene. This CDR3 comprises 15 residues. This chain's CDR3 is CASSTAGTLNTEAFF. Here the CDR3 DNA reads TGCGCCAGCAGCACCGCCGGGACACTGAACACTGAAGCTTTCTTT.

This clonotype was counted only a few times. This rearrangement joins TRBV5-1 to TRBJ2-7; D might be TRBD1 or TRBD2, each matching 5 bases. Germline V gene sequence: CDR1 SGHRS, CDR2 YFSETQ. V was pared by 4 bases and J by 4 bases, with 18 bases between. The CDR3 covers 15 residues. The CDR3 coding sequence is TGCGCCAGCAGCCGGGGCTCTTCCCCGGAATACGAGCAGTACGTC. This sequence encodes CASSRGSSPEYEQYV.

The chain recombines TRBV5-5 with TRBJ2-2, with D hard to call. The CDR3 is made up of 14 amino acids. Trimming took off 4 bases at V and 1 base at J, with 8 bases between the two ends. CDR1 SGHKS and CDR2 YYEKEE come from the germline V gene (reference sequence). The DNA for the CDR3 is TGTGCCAGCAGCAAGAATCTGAACACCGGGGAGCTGTTTTTT. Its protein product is CASSKNLNTGELFF.

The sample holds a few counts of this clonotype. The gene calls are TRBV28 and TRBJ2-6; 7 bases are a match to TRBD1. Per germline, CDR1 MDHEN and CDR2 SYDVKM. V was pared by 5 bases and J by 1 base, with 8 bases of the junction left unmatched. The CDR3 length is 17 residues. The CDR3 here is CASSGVRGRSGANVLTF. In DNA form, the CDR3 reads TGTGCCAGCAGTGGGGTGAGGGGGCGTTCTGGGGCCAACGTCCTGACTTTC.

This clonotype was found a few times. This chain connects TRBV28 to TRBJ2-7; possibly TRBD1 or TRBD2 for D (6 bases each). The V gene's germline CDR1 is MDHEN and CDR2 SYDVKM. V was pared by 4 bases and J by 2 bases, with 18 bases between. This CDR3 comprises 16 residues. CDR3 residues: CASSWGPGGPTYEQYV. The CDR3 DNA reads TGTGCCAGCAGTTGGGGACCCGGGGGCCCAACCTACGAGCAGTACGTC.

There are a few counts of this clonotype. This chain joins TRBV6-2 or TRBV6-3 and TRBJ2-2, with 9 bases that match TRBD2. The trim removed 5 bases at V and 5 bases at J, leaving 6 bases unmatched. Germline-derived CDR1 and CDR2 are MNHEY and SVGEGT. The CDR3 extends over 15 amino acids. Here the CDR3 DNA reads TGTGCCAGCAGTCATAGCGGGAGAGGTACCGGGGAGCTGTTTTTT. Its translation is CASSHSGRGTGELFF.

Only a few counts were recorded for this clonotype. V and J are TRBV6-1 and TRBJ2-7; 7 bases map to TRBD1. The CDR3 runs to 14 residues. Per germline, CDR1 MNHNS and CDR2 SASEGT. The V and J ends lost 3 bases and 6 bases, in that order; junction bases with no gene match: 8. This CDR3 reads CASSEAIQGTEQYV. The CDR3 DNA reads TGTGCCAGCAGTGAGGCGATACAGGGGACCGAGCAGTACGTC.

CDR3 nucleotides: TGTGCCAGCAGCCCTTGGAGAACAGGGGAGAGGCACCAAGAGACCCAGTACTTC. This codes for CASSPWRTGERHQETQYF. J is TRBJ2-5 and V is TRBV7-3, with TRBD1 matching over 7 bases. CDR3 length: 18 residues. The ends lost 5 bases at V and 0 bases at J; junction bases unmatched: 15. Germline-derived CDR1 and CDR2 are SGHTA and FQGTGA.